The T cell receptor beta chain described here comes from a study of Graves' ophthalmopathy and Graves' hyperthyroidism. The study, taken as a whole, reports: The authors also found most expanded thyroid clonotypes above 0.001 frequency in blood.

The ends were cut back, 0 bases at V and 7 bases at J, with 10 bases in the middle. The CDR3 covers 13 residues. Amplified TCR beta CDR3 regions were obtained using RNA transcripts as template. Second-round multiplex PCR came after a first-round RT-PCR that employed HTBI primers. A single record per CDR3 protein comes from TCRdb applying MiXCR to the multiplex PCR reads. Of hundreds of thousands of distinct CDR3 sequences detected, roughly 39% appear once; the ten largest clones hold more than 3%. What supplied the PBMCs was roughly 10 ml of fresh peripheral blood. Worth noting for this clonotype: The antigen remains undetermined.

The chain carries TRBV12-3 or TRBV12-4 and TRBJ2-7; D possibly matches TRBD1 or TRBD2 (5 bases each). Material: peripheral blood. This TCR was recovered from an adult man with Graves' ophthalmopathy. CDR3 residues: CASSLAGVSEQYF. The CDR3, as DNA: TGTGCCAGCAGTTTAGCGGGGGTGAGTGAGCAGTACTTC.